The present T cell receptor (beta chain) was sequenced within a study of blood T cell repertoires in COVID-19. The overall study: COVID-19 samples, acute and convalescent, were from the United States, Italy and Spain.

Germline CDR1 LNHDA, CDR2 SQIVND (reference sequence). V was pared by 7 bases and J by 5 bases, with 14 bases between. The CDR3 has 13 amino acids. Sequencing used immunoSEQ multiplex PCR; TCRdb keeps in-frame clones, though not all of them. This table has 140,000 to 150,000 clones, 65% to 85% appearing once. The rearrangement joins TRBV19 to TRBJ2-5, with D maybe TRBD2 (6 bases). The sample comprised PBMCs or T cells enriched from blood (not recorded which). The TCR comes from a woman between 50 and 59 years old who had been exposed to COVID-19. The CDR3 protein is CASKDPGGETQYF. CDR3 DNA sequence: TGTGCCAGTAAGGACCCCGGAGGGGAGACCCAGTACTTC.